The rows below give T cell receptor beta chains drawn from one sample of a study of Ad26.COV2.S vaccination and SARS-CoV-2 variants. Sequencing was performed with immunoSEQ multiplex PCR; in TCRdb, only in-frame clones are kept and a portion is missing. The sample has 300,000 to 400,000 clones, about 88% seen once. Sequencing used peripheral blood, obtained in a trial of Ad26.COV2.S vaccine versus placebo. These receptors originate from a person between 18 and 59 years old who received the Ad26.COV2.S COVID-19 vaccine or a placebo. The CDR3 runs from the conserved cysteine through the conserved F or W. A D gene is named only where the DNA matches it firmly. Only part of the rows carry a size: once, few, many, or a class if the clone is expanded.

V: TRBV5-6
D: .
J: TRBJ2-5
size: few
DNA: TGTGCCAGCAGCCTCGCAGAGACCCAGTACTTC
CDR3: CASSLAETQYF

V: TRBV7-9
D: .
J: TRBJ2-5
size: .
DNA: TGTGCCAGCAGCTTAGGCGCACTGGAAGAGACCCAGTACTTC
CDR3: CASSLGALEETQYF

V: TRBV6-4
D: .
J: TRBJ1-5
size: many
DNA: TGTGCCAGCAGTCCCGAGGGGGGGAGCAATCAGCCCCAGCATTTT
CDR3: CASSPEGGSNQPQHF

V: TRBV5-6
D: .
J: TRBJ1-1
size: .
DNA: TGTGCCAGCAGCCCCGGGACACCGAACACTGAAGCTTTCTTT
CDR3: CASSPGTPNTEAFF

V: TRBV24-1
D: TRBD1
J: TRBJ2-3
size: few
DNA: TGTGCCACCAGTGATGCGGGACAGGTAGCAGATACGCAGTATTTT
CDR3: CATSDAGQVADTQYF

V: TRBV14
D: TRBD2
J: TRBJ2-1
size: .
DNA: TGTGCCAGCAGCTTCGGGACTAGCTGGAGGAATGAGCAGTTCTTC
CDR3: CASSFGTSWRNEQFF

V: TRBV9
D: TRBD1
J: TRBJ1-1
size: .
DNA: TGTGCCAGCAGCGTAGAAGGGGGCGTTTGGACTGAAGCTTTCTTT
CDR3: CASSVEGGVWTEAFF

V: TRBV18
D: TRBD1
J: TRBJ1-1
size: .
DNA: TGTGCCAGCTCACCACGCGCCTGGGACAGGGGGCTAAACACTGAAGCTTTCTTT
CDR3: CASSPRAWDRGLNTEAFF

V: TRBV7-9
D: TRBD1
J: TRBJ2-4
size: once
DNA: TGTGCCAGCAGCTTAGCAGGGGGCGGAAACATTCAGTACTTC
CDR3: CASSLAGGGNIQYF

V: TRBV7-3
D: TRBD1
J: TRBJ1-2
size: .
DNA: TGTGCCAGCAGGGAGGGGGCTCACCCGGAGGATGGCTACACCTTC
CDR3: CASREGAHPEDGYTF

V: TRBV19
D: .
J: TRBJ1-5
size: once
DNA: TGTGCCAGTAGTATCCAGGGTTCAGCGGGGCAGCCCCAGCATTTT
CDR3: CASSIQGSAGQPQHF

V: TRBV4-3
D: TRBD1
J: TRBJ1-6
size: once
DNA: TGCGCCAGCAGCCAAGAACCCGCCGGGACAGGAAATTCACCCCTCCACTTT
CDR3: CASSQEPAGTGNSPLHF

V: TRBV2
D: TRBD1
J: TRBJ2-7
size: .
DNA: TGTGCCAGCAGCTGGACAGGGTCCTACGAGCAGTACTTC
CDR3: CASSWTGSYEQYF

V: TRBV5-4
D: TRBD1
J: TRBJ2-4
size: .
DNA: TGTGCCAGCAGCTTGGGGGGACAGGCCAAAAACATTCAGTACTTC
CDR3: CASSLGGQAKNIQYF

V: TRBV11-3
D: .
J: TRBJ2-5
size: .
DNA: TGTGCCAGCAGCTTAGGGAGAAGGATCCAAGAGACCCAGTACTTC
CDR3: CASSLGRRIQETQYF

V: TRBV7-3
D: .
J: TRBJ2-5
size: .
DNA: TGTGCCAGCAGCTTGGGCGGCCAACAAGAGACCCAGTACTTC
CDR3: CASSLGGQQETQYF

V: TRBV5-1
D: TRBD1
J: TRBJ2-7
size: .
DNA: TGCGCCAGCAGCGGGTTACCGGGACAGGGGACCTACGAGCAGTACTTC
CDR3: CASSGLPGQGTYEQYF

V: TRBV7-2
D: TRBD1
J: TRBJ1-4
size: .
DNA: TGTGCCAGCAGCCCGCACGGACAGGGCACTAATGAAAAACTGTTTTTT
CDR3: CASSPHGQGTNEKLFF

V: TRBV10-3
D: .
J: TRBJ1-1
size: few
DNA: TGTGCCATCAGTGAGGCAGGGTATGAGGCCACTGAAGCTTTCTTT
CDR3: CAISEAGYEATEAFF

V: TRBV28
D: .
J: TRBJ2-2
size: once
DNA: TGTGCCAGCAGTCCTCCCGGTCCAGGGGTAGAAACCGGGGAGCTGTTTTTT
CDR3: CASSPPGPGVETGELFF

V: TRBV7-9
D: TRBD2
J: TRBJ2-7
size: .
DNA: TGTGCCAGCAGCGACGACACTAGCGGGGGCACCTACGAGCAGTACTTC
CDR3: CASSDDTSGGTYEQYF

V: TRBV12-5
D: TRBD1
J: TRBJ2-3
size: .
DNA: TGTGCTAGTGGCCTGGGACAGGGTCGTACAGATACGCAGTATTTT
CDR3: CASGLGQGRTDTQYF

V: TRBV9
D: .
J: TRBJ1-2
size: .
DNA: TGTGCCAGCAGCGTAGGGGGGACACCTGGGGGTATTGGCTATGGCTACACCTTC
CDR3: CASSVGGTPGGIGYGYTF

V: TRBV6-4
D: .
J: TRBJ1-5
size: .
DNA: TGTGCCAGCAGTCCATCCGGTAATCAGCCCCAGCATTTT
CDR3: CASSPSGNQPQHF

V: TRBV7-2
D: .
J: TRBJ1-3
size: .
DNA: TGTGCCAGCAGCTTCATAACCGGGAGCCTCTCTGGAAACACCATATATTTT
CDR3: CASSFITGSLSGNTIYF

V: TRBV5-1
D: TRBD1
J: TRBJ2-7
size: .
DNA: TGCGCCAGCAGCTTCGGGCACCGCGGACAGGTCTCCTACGAGCAGTACTTC
CDR3: CASSFGHRGQVSYEQYF

V: TRBV7-9
D: TRBD2
J: TRBJ2-7
size: .
DNA: TGTGCCAGCAGCTTAGGAGTAGCGGGAGAGTCCTACGAGCAGTACTTC
CDR3: CASSLGVAGESYEQYF

V: TRBV5-1
D: TRBD2
J: TRBJ2-7
size: .
DNA: TGCGCCAGCAGCTCCGGGAGGGGGGCCCTCGAGCAGTACTTC
CDR3: CASSSGRGALEQYF

V: TRBV4-3
D: .
J: TRBJ1-4
size: .
DNA: TGCGCCAGCAGCCACCTAGGGGCAACTAATGAAAAACTGTTTTTT
CDR3: CASSHLGATNEKLFF

V: TRBV5-6
D: .
J: TRBJ1-5
size: .
DNA: TGTGCCAGCAGCTTGTTTCCTTCCAGCGACAATCAGCCCCAGCATTTT
CDR3: CASSLFPSSDNQPQHF

V: TRBV11-1
D: TRBD1
J: TRBJ1-1
size: .
DNA: TGTGCCAGCAGCTGGACAGGGAACACTGAAGCTTTCTTT
CDR3: CASSWTGNTEAFF

V: TRBV19
D: .
J: TRBJ2-3
size: .
DNA: TGTGCCAGTAAAGGGCCGTCGTTCCCAGGGATGCGCACAGATACGCAGTATTTT
CDR3: CASKGPSFPGMRTDTQYF

V: TRBV24-1
D: TRBD1
J: TRBJ1-2
size: .
DNA: TGTGCCACCAGTGATTTGGGGGGACAGGGTGGATATTGGTATGGCTACACCTTC
CDR3: CATSDLGGQGGYWYGYTF

V: TRBV11-2
D: .
J: TRBJ2-5
size: .
DNA: TGTGCCAGCAGCGAGCAGGGGCCCGGAGAGACCCAGTACTTC
CDR3: CASSEQGPGETQYF

V: TRBV7-2
D: .
J: TRBJ1-2
size: .
DNA: TGTGCCAGCAGCTCCAAGCAGGGAACGGGAGGGGGCTACACCTTC
CDR3: CASSSKQGTGGGYTF

V: TRBV7-2
D: TRBD1
J: TRBJ2-5
size: .
DNA: TGTGCCAGCAGCTTAGGGGCAGGGGGAGAGACCCAGTACTTC
CDR3: CASSLGAGGETQYF

V: TRBV6-5
D: .
J: TRBJ2-7
size: .
DNA: TGTGCCAGCAGCACCGGACTGAGCTACGAGCAGTACTTC
CDR3: CASSTGLSYEQYF

V: TRBV6-5
D: TRBD1
J: TRBJ2-1
size: .
DNA: TGTGCCAGCAGTTACTCCCAGGACAGGAACAATGAGCAGTTCTTC
CDR3: CASSYSQDRNNEQFF

V: TRBV6-2/TRBV6-3
D: TRBD1
J: TRBJ1-5
size: .
DNA: TGTGCCAGCAGCCTAAGGGACAGGGCAAGGAATAGCAATCAGCCCCAGCATTTT
CDR3: CASSLRDRARNSNQPQHF

V: TRBV28
D: .
J: TRBJ1-1
size: .
DNA: TGTGCCAGCAGTTTTACCGGGGCTGAAGCTTTCTTT
CDR3: CASSFTGAEAFF

V: TRBV28
D: TRBD1
J: TRBJ1-2
size: .
DNA: TGTGCCAGCAGTTTGACAGGGAACTATGGCTACACCTTC
CDR3: CASSLTGNYGYTF

V: TRBV10-2
D: .
J: TRBJ2-5
size: .
DNA: TGCGCCAGCAGTTCACCCCCACTAGGTGTTGAGACCCAGTACTTC
CDR3: CASSSPPLGVETQYF

V: TRBV6-6
D: TRBD2
J: TRBJ2-1
size: .
DNA: TGTGCCAGCAGCCTAGCGGGGGCCCTTTACAATGAGCAGTTCTTC
CDR3: CASSLAGALYNEQFF

V: TRBV7-2
D: TRBD2
J: TRBJ2-7
size: .
DNA: TGTGCCAGCAGCGGGACTAGCGGGGCCTACGAGCAGTACTTC
CDR3: CASSGTSGAYEQYF

V: TRBV3-1/TRBV3-2
D: TRBD1
J: TRBJ1-2
size: .
DNA: TGTGCCAGCAGCCACGGACAGGGGGCGAATGGCTACACCTTC
CDR3: CASSHGQGANGYTF

V: TRBV12-3/TRBV12-4
D: .
J: TRBJ1-2
size: .
DNA: TGTGCCAGCAGCCTAAACAGGGACTATGGCTACACCTTC
CDR3: CASSLNRDYGYTF

V: TRBV29-1
D: .
J: TRBJ1-2
size: .
DNA: TGCAGCCTGCGCGGGGGAGCGGGTGGCTACACCTTC
CDR3: CSLRGGAGGYTF

V: TRBV12-5
D: .
J: TRBJ1-1
size: .
DNA: TGTGCTAGTGGTTTGGCGCCCCGGTTTGAAGCTTTCTTT
CDR3: CASGLAPRFEAFF

V: TRBV28
D: .
J: TRBJ2-1
size: .
DNA: TGTGCCAGCAGTTTAACGGACTCACAGTTCTTC
CDR3: CASSLTDSQFF

V: TRBV6-5
D: .
J: TRBJ2-1
size: .
DNA: TGTGCCAGCATGCCGACTACTAATGAGCAGTTCTTC
CDR3: CASMPTTNEQFF

V: TRBV4-1
D: .
J: TRBJ1-1
size: .
DNA: TGCGCCAGCAGCCCCCGGGCTCGCAGTGAAGCTTTCTTT
CDR3: CASSPRARSEAFF

V: TRBV28
D: TRBD1
J: TRBJ2-7
size: .
DNA: TGTGCCAGCAGCGGCCTGACAGGGTTCGACGAGCAGTACTTC
CDR3: CASSGLTGFDEQYF

V: TRBV27
D: TRBD1
J: TRBJ1-4
size: .
DNA: TGTGCCAGTAGTTTGGGGACAGGGCCTGAAAAACTGTTTTTT
CDR3: CASSLGTGPEKLFF

V: TRBV29-1
D: .
J: TRBJ1-1
size: .
DNA: TGCAGCGTTGACAGGGCGAACACTGAAGCTTTCTTT
CDR3: CSVDRANTEAFF

V: TRBV7-3
D: .
J: TRBJ1-1
size: .
DNA: TGTGCCAGCAGCTTATTACAGGGAGTAGGCACTGAAGCTTTCTTT
CDR3: CASSLLQGVGTEAFF

V: TRBV5-1
D: .
J: TRBJ2-2
size: .
DNA: TGCGCCAGCACTACTGCTTGGGGCGGGGAGCTGTTTTTT
CDR3: CASTTAWGGELFF

V: TRBV2
D: TRBD2
J: TRBJ2-7
size: .
DNA: TGTGCCAGCAGTGATGCTAGCGGGAGCTACGAGCAGTACTTC
CDR3: CASSDASGSYEQYF

V: TRBV6-5
D: TRBD1
J: TRBJ1-4
size: .
DNA: TGTGCCAGCGGAGCACACAGGGGGACAGAAAAACTGTTTTTT
CDR3: CASGAHRGTEKLFF

V: TRBV6-4
D: TRBD1
J: TRBJ2-3
size: once
DNA: TGTGCCAGCAGTGAAGGCGACAGGGCCGCAGATACGCAGTATTTT
CDR3: CASSEGDRAADTQYF

V: TRBV5-8
D: .
J: TRBJ1-2
size: .
DNA: TGTGCCAGCAGCCTAAGGGGTTATTATGGCTACACCTTC
CDR3: CASSLRGYYGYTF